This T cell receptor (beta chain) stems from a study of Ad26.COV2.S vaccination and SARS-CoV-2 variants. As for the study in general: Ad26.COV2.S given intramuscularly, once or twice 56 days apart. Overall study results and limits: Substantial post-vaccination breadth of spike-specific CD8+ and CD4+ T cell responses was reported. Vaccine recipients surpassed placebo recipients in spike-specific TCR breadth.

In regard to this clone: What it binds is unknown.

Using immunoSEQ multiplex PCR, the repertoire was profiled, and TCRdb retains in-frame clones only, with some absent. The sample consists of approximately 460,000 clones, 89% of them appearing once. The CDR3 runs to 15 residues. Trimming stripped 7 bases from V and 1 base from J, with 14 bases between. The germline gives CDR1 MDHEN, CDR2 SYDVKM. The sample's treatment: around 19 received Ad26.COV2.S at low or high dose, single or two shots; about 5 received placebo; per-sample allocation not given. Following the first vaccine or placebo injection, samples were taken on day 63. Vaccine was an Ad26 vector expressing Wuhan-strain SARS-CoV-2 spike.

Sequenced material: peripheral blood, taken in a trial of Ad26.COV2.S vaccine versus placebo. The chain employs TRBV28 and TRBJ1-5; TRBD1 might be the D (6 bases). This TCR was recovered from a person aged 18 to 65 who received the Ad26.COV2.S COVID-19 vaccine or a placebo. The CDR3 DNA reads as TGTGCCAGCAATCTAGGACAGCTAAGCAATCAGCCCCAGCATTTT. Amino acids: CASNLGQLSNQPQHF.